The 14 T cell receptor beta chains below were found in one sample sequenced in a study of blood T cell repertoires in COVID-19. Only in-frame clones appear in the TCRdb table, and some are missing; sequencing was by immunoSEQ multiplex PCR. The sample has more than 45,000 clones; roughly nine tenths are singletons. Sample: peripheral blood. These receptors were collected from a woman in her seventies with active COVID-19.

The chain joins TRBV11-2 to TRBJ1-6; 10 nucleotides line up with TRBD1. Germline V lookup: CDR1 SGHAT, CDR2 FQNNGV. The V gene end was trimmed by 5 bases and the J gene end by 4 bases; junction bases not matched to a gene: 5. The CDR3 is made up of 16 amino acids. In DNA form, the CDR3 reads TGTGCCAGCAGCACCTGGGACAGGGGTTATAATTCACCCCTCCACTTT. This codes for CASSTWDRGYNSPLHF.

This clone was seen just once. CDR3 bases: TGTGCCAGCAGTGACGCAGGGGGCACCGGGGAGCTGTTTTTT. Protein sequence: CASSDAGGTGELFF. The J gene is TRBJ2-2, the V gene TRBV2; 7 bases align to TRBD1. Germline V gene lookup returns CDR1 SNHLY and CDR2 FYNNEI. V shed 3 bases, J shed 4 bases, and the junction held 2 bases outside the gene matches. CDR3 length: 14 residues.

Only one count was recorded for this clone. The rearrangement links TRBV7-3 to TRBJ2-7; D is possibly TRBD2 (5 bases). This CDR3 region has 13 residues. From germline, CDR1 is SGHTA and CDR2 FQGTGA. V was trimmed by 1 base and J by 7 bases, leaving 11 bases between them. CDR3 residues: CASSLKTTGEQYF. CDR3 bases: TGTGCCAGCAGCTTAAAGACTACGGGGGAGCAGTACTTC.

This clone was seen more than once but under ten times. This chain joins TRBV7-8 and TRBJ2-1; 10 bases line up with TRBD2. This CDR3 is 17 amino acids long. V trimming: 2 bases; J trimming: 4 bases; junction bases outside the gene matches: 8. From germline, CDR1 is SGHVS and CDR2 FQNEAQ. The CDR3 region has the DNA TGTGCCAGCAGCTTACTAGCGGGAGAAGCCCCTTACAATGAGCAGTTCTTC. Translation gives CASSLLAGEAPYNEQFF.

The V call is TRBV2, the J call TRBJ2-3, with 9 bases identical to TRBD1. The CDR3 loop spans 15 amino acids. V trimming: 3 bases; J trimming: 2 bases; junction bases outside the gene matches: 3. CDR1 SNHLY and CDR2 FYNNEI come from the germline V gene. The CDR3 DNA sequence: TGTGCCAGCAGTGAGAACAGGGGGCCCACAGATACGCAGTATTTT. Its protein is CASSENRGPTDTQYF.

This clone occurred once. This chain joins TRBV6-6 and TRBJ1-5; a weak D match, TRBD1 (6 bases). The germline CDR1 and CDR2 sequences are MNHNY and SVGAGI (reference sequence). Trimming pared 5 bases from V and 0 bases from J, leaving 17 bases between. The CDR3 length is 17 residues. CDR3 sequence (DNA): TGTGCCAGCAGTCTGGCTCCGGGACACTATAGCAATCAGCCCCAGCATTTT. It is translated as CASSLAPGHYSNQPQHF.

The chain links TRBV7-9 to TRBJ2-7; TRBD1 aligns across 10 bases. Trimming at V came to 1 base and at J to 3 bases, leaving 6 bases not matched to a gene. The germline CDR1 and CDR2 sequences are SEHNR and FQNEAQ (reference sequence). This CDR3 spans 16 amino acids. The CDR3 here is CASSLGRQGARYEQYF. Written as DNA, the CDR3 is TGTGCCAGCAGCTTAGGGAGACAGGGGGCTCGCTACGAGCAGTACTTC.

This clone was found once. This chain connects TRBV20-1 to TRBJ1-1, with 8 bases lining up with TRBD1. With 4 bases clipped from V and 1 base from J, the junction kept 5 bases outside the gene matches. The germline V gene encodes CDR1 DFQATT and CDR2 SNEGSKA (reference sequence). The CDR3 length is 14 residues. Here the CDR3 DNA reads TGCAGTGCTAATGAGGGGACAGGGAACACTGAAGCTTTCTTT. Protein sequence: CSANEGTGNTEAFF.

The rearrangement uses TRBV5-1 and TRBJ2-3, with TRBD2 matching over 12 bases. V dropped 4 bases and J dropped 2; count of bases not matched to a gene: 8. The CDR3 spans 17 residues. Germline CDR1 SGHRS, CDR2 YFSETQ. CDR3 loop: CASSLRTSGTYTDTQYF. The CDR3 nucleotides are TGCGCCAGCAGCCTCAGGACTAGCGGGACGTACACAGATACGCAGTATTTT.

CDR3 region: CASSNRTGLGEKLFF. Here the CDR3 DNA reads TGTGCCAGCAGCAACAGGACAGGGCTGGGTGAAAAACTGTTTTTT. The chain carries TRBV21-1 and TRBJ1-4; whether TRBD1, the table's D call, matches the DNA was not checked. TRBV21-1 is labeled a pseudogene. This CDR3 is built from 15 residues.

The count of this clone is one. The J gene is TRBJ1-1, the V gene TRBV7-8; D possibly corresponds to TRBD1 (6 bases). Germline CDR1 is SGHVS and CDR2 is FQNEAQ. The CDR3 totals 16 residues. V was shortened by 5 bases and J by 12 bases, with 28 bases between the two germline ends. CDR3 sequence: CASSLGGSSERAGTFF. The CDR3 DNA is TGTGCCAGCAGCCTAGGGGGTAGTTCGGAACGGGCGGGAACTTTCTTT.

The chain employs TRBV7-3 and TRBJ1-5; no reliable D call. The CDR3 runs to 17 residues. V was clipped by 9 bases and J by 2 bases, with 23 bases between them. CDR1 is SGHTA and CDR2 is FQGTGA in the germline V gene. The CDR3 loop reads CASNKRPTGWGNQPQHF. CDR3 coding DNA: TGTGCCAGTAATAAACGCCCGACGGGATGGGGCAATCAGCCCCAGCATTTT.

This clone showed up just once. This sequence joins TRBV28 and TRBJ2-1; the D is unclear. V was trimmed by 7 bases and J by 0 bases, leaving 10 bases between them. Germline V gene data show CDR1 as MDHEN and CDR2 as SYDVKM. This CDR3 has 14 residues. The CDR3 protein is CASTLFLSYNEQFF. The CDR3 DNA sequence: TGTGCCAGCACCCTTTTCCTCTCCTACAATGAGCAGTTCTTC.

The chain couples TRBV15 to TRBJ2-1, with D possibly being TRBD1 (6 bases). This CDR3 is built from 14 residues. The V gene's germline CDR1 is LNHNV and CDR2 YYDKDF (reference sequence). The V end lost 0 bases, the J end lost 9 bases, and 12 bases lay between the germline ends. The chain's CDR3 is CATSRDMDSLEQFF. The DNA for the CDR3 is TGTGCCACCAGCAGAGATATGGACAGCCTTGAGCAGTTCTTC. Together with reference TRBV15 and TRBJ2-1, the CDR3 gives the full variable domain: DAMVIQNPRYQVTQFGKPVTLSCSQTLNHNVMYWYQQKSSQAPKLLFHYYDKDFNNEADTPDNFQSRRPNTSFCFLDIRSPGLGDTAMYLCATSRDMDSLEQFFGPGTRLTVL.